The text below deals with one T cell receptor (beta chain). The sample comes from a study of control samples from healthy donors and cancer patients. Generated by immunoSEQ multiplex PCR, the TCRdb table keeps only in-frame clones and is missing some. The table shows almost 85,000 clones, with over 90% occurring only once. The sequenced material came from blood. The clonotype originates from a woman aged 18-29 years in good health.

The CDR3 here is CASSPPKQPGQYF. The CDR3 coding sequence is TGTGCCAGCAGTCCCCCCAAACAGCCTGGGCAGTACTTC. This chain connects TRBV28 to TRBJ2-7; no definite D call. V was clipped by 5 bases and J by 9 bases, with 17 bases between them. Germline assignment: CDR1 MDHEN and CDR2 SYDVKM. This CDR3 has 13 residues.